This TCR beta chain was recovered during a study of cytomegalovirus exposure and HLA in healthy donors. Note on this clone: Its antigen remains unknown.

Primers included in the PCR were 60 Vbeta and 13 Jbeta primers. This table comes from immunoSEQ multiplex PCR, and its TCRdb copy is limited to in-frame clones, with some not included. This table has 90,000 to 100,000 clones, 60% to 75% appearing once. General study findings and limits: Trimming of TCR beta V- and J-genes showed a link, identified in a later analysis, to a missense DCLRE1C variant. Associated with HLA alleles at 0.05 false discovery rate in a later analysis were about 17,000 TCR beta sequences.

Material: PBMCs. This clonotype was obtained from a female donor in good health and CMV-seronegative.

The CDR3 here is CAWKRSLLSYEQYF. For the CDR3, the DNA is TGTGCCTGGAAGAGGTCTCTTCTGTCCTACGAGCAGTACTTC. J is TRBJ2-7 and V is TRBV30; D is uncertain. Germline V gene lookup returns CDR1 GTSNPN and CDR2 SVGIG (reference sequence). Trimming left V 4 bases short and J 1 base short, with 14 bases between. The CDR3 consists of 14 residues.